These 25 T cell receptor beta chains share one sample of origin, sequenced in a study of shared clonotypes between healthy human individuals. Sequencing was performed with immunoSEQ multiplex PCR; in TCRdb, only in-frame clones are kept and a portion is missing. The sample comprises 550,000 to 700,000 clones, 73% of which are singletons, and about 1.8% rests with the top ten. Specimen: memory CD4+ T cells sorted from blood. Subset given: CD45RA-negative fraction. All receptors derive from a woman aged 25 to 45 in good health.

The chain recombines TRBV30 with TRBJ2-1, with D unclear. Germline loops: CDR1 GTSNPN, CDR2 SVGIG (reference sequence). Between the trimmed V and J ends, which lost 0 bases and 9 bases, there was a span of 9 bases. CDR3 size: 12 residues. DNA for the CDR3: TGTGCCTGGAGTGTACATCTGGGTGAGCAGTTCTTC. Its translation is CAWSVHLGEQFF.

V is TRBV7-9 and J is TRBJ2-5; 13 bases line up with TRBD2. The CDR3 sequence is 15 residues long. Germline V lookup: CDR1 SEHNR, CDR2 FQNEAQ (reference sequence). The trim removed 6 bases at V and 3 bases at J, leaving 4 bases unmatched. The CDR3 nucleotides read TGTGCCAGCAGACCCGGGACTAGCGGGGAAGAGACCCAGTACTTC. It specifies CASRPGTSGEETQYF.

This clone was detected only once. The chain employs TRBV18 and TRBJ2-1; D remains unclear. Trimming removed 5 bases from V and 4 bases from J, with 12 bases in between. The CDR3 is 14 residues long. Germline CDR1 and CDR2: KGHSH and LQKENI. Written as DNA, the CDR3 is TGTGCCAGCTCAGGAACCCCCCGATACAATGAGCAGTTCTTC. The encoded protein is CASSGTPRYNEQFF.

This sequence joins TRBV20-1 and TRBJ2-1, with D possibly matching TRBD2 (5 bases). V lost 4 bases and J lost 8, with 9 bases in between. Per germline, CDR1 DFQATT and CDR2 SNEGSKA (reference sequence). The CDR3 runs to 11 residues. In DNA form, the CDR3 reads TGCAGTGCTACGAAGGAGGATGAGCAGTTCTTC. As protein: CSATKEDEQFF.

The DNA of the CDR3 is TGTGCCTGTGCCCCCCCTAGGGCGGGGGTGATAGGTAATGAAAAACTGTTTTTT. It yields the protein CACAPPRAGVIGNEKLFF. The V gene is TRBV30, the J gene TRBJ1-4; possibly TRBD1 for D (5 bases). The CDR3 length is 18 residues. V lost 6 bases, J lost 4 bases, and 27 bases lay in between. CDR1 GTSNPN and CDR2 SVGIG come from the germline V gene (reference sequence).

The chain employs TRBV29-1 and TRBJ2-5; the D gene is possibly TRBD2 (6 bases). V was trimmed by 4 bases and J by 7 bases, leaving 19 bases between them. CDR3 length: 14 residues. Germline V gives CDR1 SQVTM, CDR2 ANQGSEA. Here the CDR3 DNA reads TGCAGCGTTGGGGGGGTGGGCGGCCCGGGGACCCAGTACTTC. Translated: CSVGGVGGPGTQYF.

The chain joins TRBV6-5 to TRBJ1-3, with D possibly TRBD1 on 5 matching bases. Trimming took 6 bases from V and 0 from J, leaving 12 bases between them. This CDR3 is built from 15 residues. The germline gives CDR1 MNHEY, CDR2 SVGAGI. The CDR3 nucleotides read TGTGCCAGCAGAAAAGGCGGACACTCTGGAAACACCATATATTTT. This sequence encodes CASRKGGHSGNTIYF.

The CDR3 DNA sequence: TGTGCCAGCAGTTCAGGGGGCCATGGCTACACCTTC. Encoded protein: CASSSGGHGYTF. The chain employs TRBV6-1 and TRBJ1-2; 8 bases align to TRBD1. The ends lost 5 bases at V and 6 bases at J; junction bases unmatched: 2. Germline CDR1 is MNHNS and CDR2 is SASEGT. There are 12 residues in the CDR3.

The chain links TRBV5-1 to TRBJ2-5; 7 nucleotides match TRBD1. The J call may be in error: the DNA end matches TRBJ2-7 better. The CDR3 covers 14 residues. The V gene's germline CDR1 is SGHRS and CDR2 YFSETQ. The CDR3 is CASSSGTETYEQYF. The CDR3 coding sequence is TGCGCCAGCAGTTCCGGGACAGAGACCTACGAGCAGTACTTC.

With regard to this clone: Other DNA sequences of this sample code for an identical CDR3. V gene TRBV5-1 combines with J gene TRBJ2-3; 8 bases fit TRBD2. Per germline, CDR1 SGHRS and CDR2 YFSETQ. This CDR3 comprises 14 residues. V was pared by 0 bases and J by 3 bases, with 0 bases of the junction left unmatched. CDR3 sequence: CASSLGLATDTQYF. The CDR3 nucleotides are TGCGCCAGCAGCTTGGGACTAGCGACAGATACGCAGTATTTT. Filled out from reference TRBV5-1 and TRBJ2-3, the complete variable domain reads KAGVTQTPRYLIKTRGQQVTLSCSPISGHRSVSWYQQTPGQGLQFLFEYFSETQRNKGNFPGRFSGRQFSNSRSEMNVSTLELGDSALYLCASSLGLATDTQYFGPGTRLTVL.

J is TRBJ1-5 and V is TRBV5-1; D remains unclear. V was cut by 4 bases and J by 3 bases, with 14 bases left in between. This CDR3 is built from 15 residues. The V gene's germline CDR1 is SGHRS and CDR2 YFSETQ. DNA of the CDR3: TGCGCCAGCAGCCTGGGCGGGCAGCTCAATCAGCCCCAGCATTTT. Translated, it gives CASSLGGQLNQPQHF.

The chain uses TRBV6-1 and TRBJ2-7; 10 bases match TRBD2. This CDR3 has 15 amino acids. Trimming at V came to 7 bases and at J to 0 bases, leaving 6 bases not matched to a gene. Germline assignment: CDR1 MNHNS and CDR2 SASEGT. CDR3: CASTTSGSSSYEQYF. Here the CDR3 DNA reads TGTGCCAGCACGACTAGCGGGTCAAGCTCCTACGAGCAGTACTTC.

The chain combines TRBV4-1 with TRBJ2-2; 11 bases map to TRBD2. Trimming removed 4 bases from V and 1 base from J; junction bases left unmatched: 11. The V gene's germline CDR1 is MGHRA and CDR2 YSYEKL. This CDR3 has 19 residues. CDR3: CASSLPLAGGKLNTGELFF. The CDR3 DNA is TGCGCCAGCAGCCTCCCGCTAGCGGGAGGAAAGTTGAACACCGGGGAGCTGTTTTTT.

To note about this clone: The sample has other DNA sequences that encode this CDR3 too. The chain carries TRBV5-1 and TRBJ2-1; D may be TRBD1 (5 bases). The CDR3 spans 15 residues. With 0 bases removed from V and 2 bases from J, the gap between germline ends came to 9 bases. Germline V gives CDR1 SGHRS, CDR2 YFSETQ. The DNA of the CDR3 is TGCGCCAGCAGCTTGGCCTCGACAGCCTACAATGAGCAGTTCTTC. Amino acids: CASSLASTAYNEQFF.

This rearrangement joins TRBV11-2 to TRBJ1-4; the D gene is possibly TRBD1 (5 bases). The CDR3 is made up of 13 amino acids. From germline, CDR1 is SGHAT and CDR2 FQNNGV. V shed 9 bases and J shed 5 bases, with 13 bases lying between them. The CDR3 loop is CASRDGGNEKLFF. The CDR3 DNA reads TGTGCCAGTCGCGATGGGGGAAATGAAAAACTGTTTTTT.

The V and J genes are TRBV6-1 and TRBJ2-7; the D gene could be TRBD1 or TRBD2 (5 bases each). Trimming removed 2 bases from V and 0 bases from J, with 11 bases in between. This CDR3 region has 15 residues. Germline CDR1 and CDR2: MNHNS and SASEGT. Here the CDR3 DNA reads TGTGCCAGCAGTGAACTCCCTGGGGGCTCCTACGAGCAGTACTTC. This gives the protein CASSELPGGSYEQYF.

The rearrangement links TRBV27 to TRBJ2-7; either TRBD1 or TRBD2 may supply D (6 bases each). The germline V gene encodes CDR1 MNHEY and CDR2 SMNVEV (reference sequence). This CDR3 comprises 13 residues. V gave up 8 bases and J gave up 5 bases, with 16 bases separating them. The CDR3: CASARGVVNEQYF. Here the CDR3 DNA reads TGTGCCAGCGCAAGGGGGGTAGTAAACGAGCAGTACTTC.

This chain joins TRBV18 and TRBJ2-7, with D unclear. This CDR3 is 12 amino acids long. V lost 2 bases and J lost 6, with 8 bases in between. The V gene's germline CDR1 is KGHSH and CDR2 LQKENI. The CDR3 is CASSPNGIEQYF. The DNA of the CDR3 is TGTGCCAGCTCACCAAACGGCATCGAGCAGTACTTC.

CDR3 residues: CASFIQGVEAFF. The CDR3 DNA sequence: TGTGCCAGCTTTATCCAGGGGGTGGAAGCTTTCTTT. The rearrangement uses TRBV28 and TRBJ1-1, with 7 bases identical to TRBD1. There are 12 residues in the CDR3. Germline V lookup: CDR1 MDHEN, CDR2 SYDVKM. Trimming removed 8 bases from V and 8 bases from J; junction bases left unmatched: 8.

V is TRBV18 and J is TRBJ1-3; D gene unclear. Trimming took 2 bases from V and 1 from J, leaving 6 bases between them. The CDR3 totals 14 residues. CDR1 KGHSH and CDR2 LQKENI come from the germline V gene. Written as DNA, the CDR3 is TGTGCCAGCTCACCAGACGGATCTGGAAACACCATATATTTT. Amino acid sequence: CASSPDGSGNTIYF.

The chain joins TRBV18 to TRBJ1-2, with D possibly being TRBD1 (6 bases). Trimming pared 5 bases from V and 4 bases from J, leaving 14 bases between. This CDR3 has 14 amino acids. The germline gives CDR1 KGHSH, CDR2 LQKENI. The CDR3 is CASSLQGSGYGYTF. The CDR3 DNA reads TGTGCCAGCTCATTGCAGGGGTCTGGCTATGGCTACACCTTC.

The chain has TRBV5-5 and TRBJ2-3; D is unclear. Germline CDR1 reads SGHKS; CDR2 reads YYEKEE (reference sequence). The CDR3 totals 15 residues. V dropped 1 base and J dropped 0 bases, with 9 bases sitting between them. Here the CDR3 DNA reads TGTGCCAGCAGCTTGAAAAGGACCAGCACAGATACGCAGTATTTT. It codes for CASSLKRTSTDTQYF.

This rearrangement joins TRBV25-1 to TRBJ2-6, with no clear D. V was trimmed by 1 base and J by 0 bases, leaving 7 bases between them. CDR3 size: 16 residues. CDR1 and CDR2 from the germline V gene are MGHDK and SYGVNS. Written as DNA, the CDR3 is TGTGCCAGCAGTGAATTCAGATACTCTGGGGCCAACGTCCTGACTTTC. Its protein product is CASSEFRYSGANVLTF.

The chain links TRBV7-3 to TRBJ2-1; D is unresolved. The CDR3 contains 15 residues. CDR1 and CDR2 (germline): SGHTA, FQGTGA. Trimming cost V 5 bases and J 0 bases, with 11 bases left between them. DNA of the CDR3: TGTGCCAGCAGCATTGACGGCCTCTCCTACAATGAGCAGTTCTTC. Protein: CASSIDGLSYNEQFF.

The gene calls are TRBV19 and TRBJ1-3; 7 positions match TRBD1. Germline lookup yields CDR1 LNHDA and CDR2 SQIVND (reference sequence). V lost 10 bases, J lost 0 bases, and 12 bases stayed unmatched. The CDR3 totals 16 residues. This CDR3 is CATAENRDSSGNTIYF. In DNA form, the CDR3 reads TGTGCCACCGCCGAGAACCGGGACAGCTCTGGAAACACCATATATTTT.